These 9 T cell receptor beta chains share one sample of origin, sequenced in a study of early T cells in non-severe SARS-CoV-2 infection. TCRdb reprocessed the 5' RACE reads with MiXCR, giving one entry per CDR3 protein. The sample records about 87,000 distinct CDR3 sequences, around 15% being singletons. Sample: whole blood. The receptor set was obtained from an adult who was a healthcare worker with PCR-confirmed SARS-CoV-2 infection or an uninfected control (not recorded which).

The chain links TRBV7-2 to TRBJ2-3; no clear D gene. Trimming pared 3 bases from V and 3 bases from J, leaving 4 bases between. The CDR3 is 12 amino acids. Looked up from germline, CDR1 is SGHTA and CDR2 is FQGNSA. CDR3 loop: CASSFFTDTQYF. For the CDR3, the DNA is TGTGCCAGCAGCTTTTTTACAGATACGCAGTATTTT. Filled out from reference TRBV7-2 and TRBJ2-3, the complete variable domain reads GAGVSQSPSNKVTEKGKDVELRCDPISGHTALYWYRQSLGQGLEFLIYFQGNSAPDKSGLPSDRFSAERTGGSVSTLTIQRTQQEDSAVYLCASSFFTDTQYFGPGTRLTVL.

This clonotype was counted a few times. The rearrangement links TRBV18 to TRBJ2-1, with 10 bases identical to TRBD1. The CDR3 runs 16 residues. Germline-derived CDR1 and CDR2 are KGHSH and LQKENI. The V segment lost 6 bases and the J segment 8 bases; nucleotides outside the gene matches: 13. The CDR3 nucleotides are TGTGCCAGCTCGACAGGGGGCGGCCATCTAGGCGATGAGCAGTTCTTC. This sequence encodes CASSTGGGHLGDEQFF. The full variable domain, its missing parts supplied by reference TRBV18 and TRBJ2-1, is NAGVMQNPRHLVRRRGQEARLRCSPMKGHSHVYWYRQLPEEGLKFMVYLQKENIIDESGMPKERFSAEFPKEGPSILRIQQVVRGDSAAYFCASSTGGGHLGDEQFFGPGTRLTVL.

This clonotype was recorded at least ten times. This chain uses TRBV11-2 with TRBJ1-6, with TRBD1 as a possible D gene (6 bases). Germline V gene data show CDR1 as SGHAT and CDR2 as FQNNGV. Trimming removed 4 bases from V and 7 bases from J, with 11 bases in between. This CDR3 is built from 14 residues. The DNA of the CDR3 is TGTGCCAGCAGCTGGGACATGCAGAATTCACCCCTCCACTTT. This codes for CASSWDMQNSPLHF.

This clonotype has at least ten counts. This chain links TRBV27 with TRBJ1-6; the match to TRBD1 covers 9 bases. V shed 0 bases, J shed 10 bases, and the junction held 10 bases outside the gene matches. This CDR3 has 17 amino acids. CDR1 is MNHEY and CDR2 is SMNVEV in the germline V gene (reference sequence). The CDR3 region has the DNA TGTGCCAGCAGTTTATCCCGCCCAGGGACAGGGCCCTCACCCCTCCACTTT. The encoded protein is CASSLSRPGTGPSPLHF.

This chain connects TRBV11-3 to TRBJ2-5; 8 nucleotides line up with TRBD2. This CDR3 region has 14 residues. Germline lookup yields CDR1 SGHNT and CDR2 YENEEA. J gave up 5 bases and V 3 bases, and 5 bases lay outside the gene matches. CDR3 sequence: CASSFGTRGETQYF. As DNA, the CDR3 is TGTGCCAGCAGCTTCGGGACTAGGGGGGAGACCCAGTACTTC.

V gene TRBV6-6 combines with J gene TRBJ2-1; D might be TRBD1 or TRBD2, each matching 5 bases. Deletions cut 0 bases from V and 4 bases from J, with 19 bases between. This CDR3 region has 18 residues. Per the germline V gene, CDR1 is MNHNY and CDR2 is SVGAGI (reference sequence). In DNA form, the CDR3 reads TGTGCCAGCAGTTACTCGAAGGGGACGGACCGGCAGTACAATGAGCAGTTCTTC. This encodes CASSYSKGTDRQYNEQFF.

This clonotype was counted a single time. The chain is built from TRBV4-1 and TRBJ2-2; a possible D gene is TRBD2 (7 bases). V lost 2 bases, J lost 6 bases, and 19 bases lay in between. The CDR3 runs to 17 residues. The germline V gene encodes CDR1 MGHRA and CDR2 YSYEKL. The CDR3, as DNA: TGCGCCAGCAGCCAATTTCTCCGGGGGGCGCCGGCCGGGGAGCTGTTTTTT. As protein: CASSQFLRGAPAGELFF.

This clonotype has more than one count but fewer than ten. The chain links TRBV16 to TRBJ2-7, with D unclear. The CDR3 runs to 15 residues. CDR1 and CDR2 from the germline V gene are KGHSY and FQNENV. V was cut by 2 bases and J by 0 bases, with 11 bases left in between. The chain's CDR3 is CASSQPDGSSYEQYF. CDR3 in DNA: TGTGCCAGCAGCCAACCGGACGGTAGCTCCTACGAGCAGTACTTC.

This clonotype has at least ten counts. The rearrangement joins TRBV29-1 to TRBJ1-2; no clear D. CDR1 is SQVTM and CDR2 is ANQGSEA in the germline V gene. The CDR3 consists of 14 residues. The V end lost 3 bases, the J end lost 0 bases, and 11 bases lay between the germline ends. The CDR3 reads CSVERSSSNYGYTF. Here the CDR3 DNA reads TGCAGCGTTGAGCGCTCGTCTTCTAACTATGGCTACACCTTC.